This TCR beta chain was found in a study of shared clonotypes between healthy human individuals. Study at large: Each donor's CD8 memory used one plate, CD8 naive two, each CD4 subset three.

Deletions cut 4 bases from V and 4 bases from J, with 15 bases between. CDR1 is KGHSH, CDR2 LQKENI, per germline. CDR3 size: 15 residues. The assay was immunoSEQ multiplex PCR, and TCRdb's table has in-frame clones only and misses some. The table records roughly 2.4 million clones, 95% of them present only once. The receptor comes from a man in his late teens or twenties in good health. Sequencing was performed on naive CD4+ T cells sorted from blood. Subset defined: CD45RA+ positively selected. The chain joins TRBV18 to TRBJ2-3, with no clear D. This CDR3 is CASSQLSPQSDTQYF. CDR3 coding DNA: TGTGCCAGCTCACAATTATCCCCACAGTCAGATACGCAGTATTTT. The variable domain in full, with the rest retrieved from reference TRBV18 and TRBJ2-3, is NAGVMQNPRHLVRRRGQEARLRCSPMKGHSHVYWYRQLPEEGLKFMVYLQKENIIDESGMPKERFSAEFPKEGPSILRIQQVVRGDSAAYFCASSQLSPQSDTQYFGPGTRLTVL.